The clone carrying this TCR beta chain was seen more than once but under ten times. Its antigen is undetermined. Via MiXCR, TCRdb re-called the 5' RACE reads, giving one row per CDR3 protein. The sample records tens of thousands of distinct CDR3 sequences, about 13% being singletons. These data come from a study of T-cell memory formation after mild COVID-19. Overall study context: The two donors had largely donor-specific TCR clusters.

Study-wide results and limits: That cross-reactive memory joined was suggested by some responding clones appearing in pre-infection memory. The second-wave clones peaking on day 37 were not confirmed as SARS-CoV-2-specific.

Trimming pared 6 bases from V and 0 bases from J, leaving 20 bases between. Germline-derived CDR1 and CDR2 are KGHSH and LQKENI. This CDR3 has 18 residues. V usage is TRBV18 and J usage is TRBJ2-2, with D perhaps matching TRBD2 (5 bases). Material: PBMCs or a T cell subset sorted from them (not recorded which). The receptor was derived from an adult woman who had mild COVID-19 (a few samples of this study predate the infection). Cell type and time point are not known. CDR3 nucleotides: TGTGCCAGCTCCGCGAATGCGGGTCCCCTGCCGAACACCGGGGAGCTGTTTTTT. Translation gives CASSANAGPLPNTGELFF.